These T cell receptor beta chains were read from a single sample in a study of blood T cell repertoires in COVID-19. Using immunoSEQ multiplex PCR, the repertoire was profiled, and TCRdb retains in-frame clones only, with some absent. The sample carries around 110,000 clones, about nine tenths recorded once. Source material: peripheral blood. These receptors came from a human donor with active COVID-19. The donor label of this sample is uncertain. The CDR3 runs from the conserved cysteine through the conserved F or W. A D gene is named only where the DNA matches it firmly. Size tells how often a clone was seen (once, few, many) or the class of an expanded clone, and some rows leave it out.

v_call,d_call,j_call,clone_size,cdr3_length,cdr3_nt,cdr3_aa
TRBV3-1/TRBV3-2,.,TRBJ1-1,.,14,TGTGCCAGCAGCCAAGCTCTGTCGAACACTGAAGCTTTCTTT,CASSQALSNTEAFF
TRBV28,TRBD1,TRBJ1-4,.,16,TGTGCCAGCAGGCACCAACAGGGGGATCTAGGTGAAAAACTGTTTTTT,CASRHQQGDLGEKLFF
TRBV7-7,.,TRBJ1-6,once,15,TGTGCCAGCAGCTTAGCGACCGGGGGTAATTCACCCCTCCACTTT,CASSLATGGNSPLHF
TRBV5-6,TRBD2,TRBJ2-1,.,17,TGTGCCAGCAGCTTGTTAGGTTCCGGGGGGTCCATCTATGAGCAGTTCTTC,CASSLLGSGGSIYEQFF
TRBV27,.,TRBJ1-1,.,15,TGTGCCAGCAGTTTAGCAGGGGCGGGTTTCACTGAAGCTTTCTTT,CASSLAGAGFTEAFF
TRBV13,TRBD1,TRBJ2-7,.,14,TGTGCCAGCAGCCCGCGACAGGGTTTCTACGAGCAGTACTTC,CASSPRQGFYEQYF
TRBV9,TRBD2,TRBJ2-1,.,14,TGTGCCAGCAGCCCTACGGGGGGGGGATATGAGCAGTTCTTC,CASSPTGGGYEQFF
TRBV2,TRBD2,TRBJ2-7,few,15,TGTGCCAGCAGTCCAAAGGGACTAGCGGGCTACGAGCAGTACTTC,CASSPKGLAGYEQYF
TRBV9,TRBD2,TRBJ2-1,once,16,TGTGCCAGCAGCGTAGCCCCTAGCGGGGGCTACAATGAGCAGTTCTTC,CASSVAPSGGYNEQFF
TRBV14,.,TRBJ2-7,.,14,TGTGCCAGCAGCCAAGTCCCCAGAACTGGGGCGCAGTACTTC,CASSQVPRTGAQYF
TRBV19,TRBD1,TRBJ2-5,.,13,TGTGCCACCACTCGTACAGGGGAAGAGACCCAGTACTTC,CATTRTGEETQYF
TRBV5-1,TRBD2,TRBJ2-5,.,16,TGCGCCAGCAGCTCGGGACTAGCGGGGGGCCAAGAGACCCAGTACTTC,CASSSGLAGGQETQYF
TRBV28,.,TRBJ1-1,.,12,TGTGCCACCGAGACACTTCCCACTGAAGCTTTCTTT,CATETLPTEAFF
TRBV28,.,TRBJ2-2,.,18,TGTGCCAGCAGTTTAAGACTAGGGGGGGGCCGTGACACCGGGGAGCTGTTTTTT,CASSLRLGGGRDTGELFF
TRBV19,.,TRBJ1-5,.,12,TGTGCCAGTGCAGGGGCGGGTCAGCCCCAGCATTTT,CASAGAGQPQHF
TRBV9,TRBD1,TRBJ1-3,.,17,TGTGCCAGCAGCGCCAGGGGGGACCAGAGCTCTGGAAACACCATATATTTT,CASSARGDQSSGNTIYF
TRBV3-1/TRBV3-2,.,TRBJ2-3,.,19,TGTGCCAGCAGCCAAGATCGAAAGTTTGACTTTGCTAGCACAGATACGCAGTATTTT,CASSQDRKFDFASTDTQYF
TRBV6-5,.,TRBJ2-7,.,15,TGTGCCAGCAGTCGCTGGCCGGGACAATCCTACGAGCAGTACTTC,CASSRWPGQSYEQYF
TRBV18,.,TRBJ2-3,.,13,TGTGCCAGCTCCCCTCGGCAGGCAGATACGCAGTATTTT,CASSPRQADTQYF
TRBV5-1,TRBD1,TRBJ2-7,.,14,TGCGCCAGCAGCGCGACAGGGGGCCTAGACGAGCAGTACTTC,CASSATGGLDEQYF
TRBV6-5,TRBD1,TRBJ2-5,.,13,TGTGCCAGCAGCAGAGGACAGGGCGCGACCCAGTACTTC,CASSRGQGATQYF
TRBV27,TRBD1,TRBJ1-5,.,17,TGTGCCAGCAGTTTACAACCGGGACAGGGTAGTAGTCAGCCCCAGCATTTT,CASSLQPGQGSSQPQHF
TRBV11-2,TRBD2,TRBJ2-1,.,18,TGTGCCAGCAGCCCAATCCCGGGGACTAGCGGGGACTACAATGAGCAGTTCTTC,CASSPIPGTSGDYNEQFF
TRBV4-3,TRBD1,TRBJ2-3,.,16,TGCGCCAGCAGCCAAGGGCAGGGGGCTAGCACAGATACGCAGTATTTT,CASSQGQGASTDTQYF
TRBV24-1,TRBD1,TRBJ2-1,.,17,TGTGCCACCAGTGACCCCGGACAGGGCGACGTTTACAATGAGCAGTTCTTC,CATSDPGQGDVYNEQFF
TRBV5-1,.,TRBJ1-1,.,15,TGCGCCAGCAGCTTTAAAGGGGGACTGAACACTGAAGCTTTCTTT,CASSFKGGLNTEAFF
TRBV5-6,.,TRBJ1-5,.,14,TGTGCCAGCAGCTTTTTCCTGGCCGATCAGCCCCAGCATTTT,CASSFFLADQPQHF
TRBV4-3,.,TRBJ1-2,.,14,TGCGCCAGCAGCCAAGATACGTTCCGGGATGGCTACACCTTC,CASSQDTFRDGYTF
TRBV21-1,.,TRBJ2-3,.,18,TGTGCCAGCAGCCCTCCCTCGGCGGGGGGCTCCCCGGGAAATACGCAGTATTTT,CASSPPSAGGSPGNTQYF
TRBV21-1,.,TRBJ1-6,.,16,TGTGCCAGCAGCATCCCAGGTCTCGGATATAATTCACCCCTCCACTTT,CASSIPGLGYNSPLHF
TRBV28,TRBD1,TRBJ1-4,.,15,TGTGCCAGCAGTCCGACAGGGGATCGGGTAGGAAAACTGTTTTTT,CASSPTGDRVGKLFF
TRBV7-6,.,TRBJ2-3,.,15,TGTGCCAGCAGCTTAATCGCAGCAGGGTCAGATACGCAGTATTTT,CASSLIAAGSDTQYF
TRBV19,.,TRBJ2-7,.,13,TGTGCCAGTAGCCCAGCGGTTTCCTACGAGCAGTACTTC,CASSPAVSYEQYF
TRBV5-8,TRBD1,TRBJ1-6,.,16,TGTGCCAGCAGCTCGCACGGACAGGGGGATAATTCACCCCTCCACTTT,CASSSHGQGDNSPLHF
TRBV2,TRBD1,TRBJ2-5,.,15,TGTGCCAGCAGGGTTGACAGGGGCAATCAAGAGACCCAGTACTTC,CASRVDRGNQETQYF
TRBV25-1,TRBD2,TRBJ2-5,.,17,TGTGCCAGCAGTGAAGGTTTTCTAGCGGGGGGCCCGGAGACCCAGTACTTC,CASSEGFLAGGPETQYF
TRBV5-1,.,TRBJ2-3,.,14,TGCGCCAGCAGCTTGGGGGGGACACAGAATACGCAGTATTTT,CASSLGGTQNTQYF
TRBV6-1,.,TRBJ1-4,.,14,TGTGCCAGCAGTGAATTGATCCTAGAGGGAAAACTGTTTTTT,CASSELILEGKLFF
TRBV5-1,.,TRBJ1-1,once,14,TGCGCCAGCAGCTTGGGGACAGTAAACACTGAAGCTTTCTTT,CASSLGTVNTEAFF
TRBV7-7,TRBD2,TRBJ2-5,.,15,TGTGCTAGCAGCTTAGCGGGGGCAGCGGGGGAGACCCAGTACTTC,CASSLAGAAGETQYF
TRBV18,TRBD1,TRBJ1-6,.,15,TGTGCCAGCTCACCCGGGACAGGGTCTAATTCACCCCTCCACTTT,CASSPGTGSNSPLHF
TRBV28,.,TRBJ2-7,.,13,TGTGCCAGCCAACTAGAATTTGACTACGAGCAGTACTTC,CASQLEFDYEQYF
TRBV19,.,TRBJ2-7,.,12,TGTGCCAGTAGTATCCGGGTCGACGAGCAGTACTTC,CASSIRVDEQYF
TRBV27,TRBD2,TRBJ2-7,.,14,TGTGCCAGCGGACGGGGGGGTCTACCAGTCGAGCAGTACTTC,CASGRGGLPVEQYF
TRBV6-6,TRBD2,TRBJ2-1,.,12,TGTGCCAGCACCTCGGGAGGGAATGAGCAGTTCTTC,CASTSGGNEQFF
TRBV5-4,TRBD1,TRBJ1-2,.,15,TGTGCCAGCAGCCTGGGGTGGGGACAGGGTGATGGCTACACCTTC,CASSLGWGQGDGYTF
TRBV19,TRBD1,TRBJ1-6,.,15,TGTGCCAGTAGTGAACCGGGACAGGGAAATTCACCCCTCCACTTT,CASSEPGQGNSPLHF